This TCR beta chain originates from a study of memory CD8 T cells in hepatitis C reinfection. Study background: HCV reinfection meant a positive HCV RNA test after two negative tests at least 60 days apart. Samples at peak reinfection came 3 to 8 weeks post-detection.

This table comes from immunoSEQ multiplex PCR, and its TCRdb copy is limited to in-frame clones, with some not included. The table lists around 45,000 clones, 88% of them singletons. Noted time point: peak reinfection, 3 to 8 weeks after reinfection detection. Sorted cells were sequenced directly ex vivo without any in vitro expansion. The Montreal HEPCO cohort supplied donors who inject drugs. Total naive CD8 T cells were sorted as viable CD3+ CD8+ CD45RO- cells from two donors. V was pared by 6 bases and J by 6 bases, with 8 bases of the junction left unmatched. The CDR3 extends over 14 amino acids. Per the germline V gene, CDR1 is MNHNY and CDR2 is SVGAGI (reference sequence).

What was sequenced was naive CD8+ T cells sorted from blood. The TCR sequence derives from a man aged 18 to 35 with hepatitis C virus infection. The rearrangement uses TRBV6-6 and TRBJ1-5; 7 bases are shared with TRBD1. The CDR3, as DNA: TGTGCCAGCAGCTTTCAGGGGGGCGGTCAGCCCCAGCATTTT. It specifies CASSFQGGGQPQHF.